Listed below are T cell receptor beta chains from one sample, sequenced in a study of blood T cell repertoires in COVID-19. This table comes from immunoSEQ multiplex PCR, and its TCRdb copy is limited to in-frame clones, with some not included. The sample includes 250,000 to 300,000 clones, about 68% of them seen just once. Sequenced sample: peripheral blood. These receptors all come from a woman of 80 years or more with acute or convalescent COVID-19. Each CDR3 is given with its conserved first and last residue. The order of the fields is V gene, J gene, clone size, D gene, CDR3 DNA, CDR3 protein. D genes are given only for firm matches. Only some rows state a clone size, as once, few, many or a class for expanded clones.

V gene: TRBV29-1
J gene: TRBJ1-1
clone size: NA
D gene: NA
CDR3 DNA: TGCAGCGTGGGACATGCGAACACTGAAGCTTTCTTT
CDR3 protein: CSVGHANTEAFF

V gene: TRBV19
J gene: TRBJ2-5
clone size: NA
D gene: NA
CDR3 DNA: TGTGCCAGTAGTAGAGGGCCCGGTCAAGAGACCCAGTACTTC
CDR3 protein: CASSRGPGQETQYF

V gene: TRBV19
J gene: TRBJ1-6
clone size: NA
D gene: TRBD1
CDR3 DNA: TGTGCCAGTAGTATCCAGGGGGCTTCTCATTCACCCCTCCACTTT
CDR3 protein: CASSIQGASHSPLHF

V gene: TRBV6-5
J gene: TRBJ2-7
clone size: NA
D gene: TRBD2
CDR3 DNA: TGTGCCAGCAGTTCATGGACTAGCGGATACTACGAGCAGTACTTC
CDR3 protein: CASSSWTSGYYEQYF

V gene: TRBV29-1
J gene: TRBJ1-2
clone size: NA
D gene: TRBD1
CDR3 DNA: TGCAGCGTTGATAGGGACAGATCCTATGGCTACACCTTC
CDR3 protein: CSVDRDRSYGYTF

V gene: TRBV18
J gene: TRBJ2-1
clone size: NA
D gene: TRBD1
CDR3 DNA: TGTGCCAGCTCAACAGGACAGGGGGCGTACAATGAGCAGTTCTTC
CDR3 protein: CASSTGQGAYNEQFF

V gene: TRBV19
J gene: TRBJ1-2
clone size: few
D gene: NA
CDR3 DNA: TGTGCCAGTAGTATTCTGTCAGGGGTCGGCTACACCTTC
CDR3 protein: CASSILSGVGYTF

V gene: TRBV5-4
J gene: TRBJ2-5
clone size: NA
D gene: NA
CDR3 DNA: TGTGCCAGCACTCGCGAGCTAGCCCGGATTGAGACCCAGTACTTC
CDR3 protein: CASTRELARIETQYF

V gene: TRBV5-1
J gene: TRBJ2-7
clone size: NA
D gene: TRBD2
CDR3 DNA: TGCGCCAGCAGCTTGAGTAGCGGGAGCTACGAGCAGTACTTC
CDR3 protein: CASSLSSGSYEQYF

V gene: TRBV21-1
J gene: TRBJ2-7
clone size: NA
D gene: NA
CDR3 DNA: TGTGCCAGCAGCACGACTAGCGGGGGACCCTACGAGCAGTACTTC
CDR3 protein: CASSTTSGGPYEQYF

V gene: TRBV5-5
J gene: TRBJ2-2
clone size: many
D gene: NA
CDR3 DNA: TGTGCCAGCAGTTCATCCGGGACCGGGGAGCTGTTTTTT
CDR3 protein: CASSSSGTGELFF

V gene: TRBV2
J gene: TRBJ1-1
clone size: NA
D gene: NA
CDR3 DNA: TGTGCCAGCAGTGGGACAAGCATGAACACTGAAGCTTTCTTT
CDR3 protein: CASSGTSMNTEAFF

V gene: TRBV15
J gene: TRBJ2-6
clone size: NA
D gene: NA
CDR3 DNA: TGTGCCACCAGCGTTACAGGAGACTCTGGGGCCAACGTCCTGACTTTC
CDR3 protein: CATSVTGDSGANVLTF

V gene: TRBV5-1
J gene: TRBJ2-2
clone size: NA
D gene: NA
CDR3 DNA: TGCGCCAGCAGCTTGGAGGGGCGGAACACCGGGGAGCTGTTTTTT
CDR3 protein: CASSLEGRNTGELFF

V gene: TRBV10-3
J gene: TRBJ2-5
clone size: once
D gene: TRBD1
CDR3 DNA: TGTGCCACACTGGACAGGGGGGAGACCCAGTACTTC
CDR3 protein: CATLDRGETQYF

V gene: TRBV7-2
J gene: TRBJ1-5
clone size: few
D gene: NA
CDR3 DNA: TGTGCCAGCAGCTTAGCCCCTACAGGGACGGGGAATCAGCCCCAGCATTTT
CDR3 protein: CASSLAPTGTGNQPQHF

V gene: TRBV19
J gene: TRBJ2-7
clone size: NA
D gene: NA
CDR3 DNA: TGTGCCAGTAGTATAGCGGGCCGAGGGACCTACGAGCAGTACTTC
CDR3 protein: CASSIAGRGTYEQYF